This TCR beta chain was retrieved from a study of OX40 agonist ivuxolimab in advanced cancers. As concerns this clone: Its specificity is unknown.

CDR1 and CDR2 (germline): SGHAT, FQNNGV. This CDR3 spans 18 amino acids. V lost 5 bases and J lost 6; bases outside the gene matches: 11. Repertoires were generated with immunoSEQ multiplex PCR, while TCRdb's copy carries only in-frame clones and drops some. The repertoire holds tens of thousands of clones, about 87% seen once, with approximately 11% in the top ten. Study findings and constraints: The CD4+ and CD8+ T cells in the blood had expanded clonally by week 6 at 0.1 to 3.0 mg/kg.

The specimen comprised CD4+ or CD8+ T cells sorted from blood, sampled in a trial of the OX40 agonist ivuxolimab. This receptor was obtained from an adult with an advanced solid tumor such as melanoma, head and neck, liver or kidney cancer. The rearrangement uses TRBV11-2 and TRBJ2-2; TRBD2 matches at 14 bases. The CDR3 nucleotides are TGTGCCAGCAGCCCGAGACTAGCGGGAGGGCCAGCGGCCGGGGAGCTGTTTTTT. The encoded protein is CASSPRLAGGPAAGELFF.